This passage covers 2 T cell receptor beta chains from one sample sequenced in a study of regulatory T cells in long-lasting Graves disease (dated by TCRdb to about 2021). Library creation used multiplex PCR. Sequencing instrument: Illumina HiSeq 4000. CDR3 regions were amplified by Arm-PCR with iRepertoire HTBI primers to construct TCR beta libraries. TCRdb cleaned the public reads at Q25 with fastp, built clones with MiXCR and kept in-frame beta chains. When rows share a CDR3 protein, they turn into one entry using the most common DNA and genes. Counted in this sample were around 420,000 distinct CDR3 sequences; approximately 15% of them appeared once. About 7.6% of the sample comes from the top ten. What this sample's time point label stands for: newly diagnosed GD, antithyroid drugs for less than 3 months. For both TCR sequencing and RNA sequencing, RNA was extracted from PBMCs using TRIzol. Separately, the same data were catalogued under a study of T cells in Graves' hyperthyroidism and ophthalmopathy.

This specimen was peripheral blood mononuclear cells (PBMCs), taken at new diagnosis, from a patient treated with antithyroid drugs. The receptors originated from a woman between 35 and 50 years old with Graves disease. Donor details come from another sample of the same person, matched by shared clones.

This clonotype was detected ten times or more. This chain links TRBV7-2 with TRBJ2-5; TRBD2 might be the D (6 bases). The germline V and J ends were trimmed by 2 bases and 3 bases, with 16 bases remaining between them. Germline lookup yields CDR1 SGHTA and CDR2 FQGNSA. The CDR3 covers 16 residues. CDR3: CASSLSIGGAEETQYF. CDR3 bases: TGTGCCAGCAGCTTAAGTATTGGCGGGGCCGAAGAGACCCAGTACTTC.

This clonotype was seen more than once but under ten times. The chain carries TRBV20-1 and TRBJ2-1; tentatively, D is TRBD2 (7 bases). CDR3 length: 14 amino acids. Trimming took 3 bases from V and 8 from J, leaving 17 bases between them. Per germline, CDR1 DFQATT and CDR2 SNEGSKA (reference sequence). This chain's CDR3 is CSASRLGGGDEQFF. CDR3 coding DNA: TGCAGTGCTAGCCGACTAGGGGGGGGGGATGAGCAGTTCTTC.